This T cell receptor beta chain was captured by sequencing in a study of blood T cell repertoires in COVID-19. Study background: Sites across the United States, Italy and Spain contributed samples from acute and convalescent COVID-19. PBMCs, B-cell-depleted T cells, or T cells provided the cDNA or gDNA that made up the material.

Authors' data handling: Nucleated cell counts were estimated from reference gene primer amplification. The assay was immunoSEQ multiplex PCR, and TCRdb's table has in-frame clones only and misses some. V and J calls and clone size follow that table, whereas D and trimming were derived from the DNA. The data contain 150,000 or so clones, approximately 79% of them seen just once; the ten biggest clones take up about 3%. V was clipped by 0 bases and J by 2 bases, with 10 bases between them. Germline V CDR1 and CDR2: SEHNR, FQNEAQ (reference sequence). CDR3 size: 15 residues. The receptor was derived from a woman aged 80 or over with acute or convalescent COVID-19. Source material: peripheral blood. This rearrangement joins TRBV7-9 to TRBJ1-1, with D possibly matching TRBD1 (5 bases). The CDR3 DNA reads TGTGCCAGCAGCTTAGCGACAAGGGGAAACACTGAAGCTTTCTTT. Translating it yields CASSLATRGNTEAFF.